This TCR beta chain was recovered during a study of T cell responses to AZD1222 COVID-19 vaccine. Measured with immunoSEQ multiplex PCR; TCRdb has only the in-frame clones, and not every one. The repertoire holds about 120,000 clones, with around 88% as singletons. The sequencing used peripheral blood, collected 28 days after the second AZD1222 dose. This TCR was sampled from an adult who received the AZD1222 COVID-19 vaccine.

CDR3 sequence: CASSQGGDLELFF. CDR3 nucleotides: TGTGCCAGCAGCCAAGGCGGGGATTTGGAGCTGTTTTTT. The chain links TRBV14 to TRBJ2-2, with D maybe TRBD2 (6 bases). Trimming removed 1 base from V and 10 bases from J, with 10 bases in between. The CDR3 has 13 residues. CDR1 and CDR2 (germline): SGHDN, FVKESK. Filled out from reference TRBV14 and TRBJ2-2, the complete variable domain reads EAGVTQFPSHSVIEKGQTVTLRCDPISGHDNLYWYRRVMGKEIKFLLHFVKESKQDESGMPNNRFLAERTGGTYSTLKVQPAELEDSGVYFCASSQGGDLELFFGEGSRLTVL.